Detailed here is one TCR beta chain. This record comes from a study of OX40 agonist ivuxolimab in advanced cancers. Libraries were prepared by immunoSEQ multiplex PCR; TCRdb keeps only in-frame clonotypes and omits some of them. The sample includes about 32,000 clones, 84% of them seen just once. The CDR3 runs to 11 residues. The germline V gene encodes CDR1 SGHVS and CDR2 FNYEAQ. V lost 4 bases and J lost 7, with 8 bases in between. Blood draws occurred at baseline, cycle 4 day 1, and cycle 7 day 1. The sequence came from an adult with an advanced solid tumor such as melanoma, head and neck, liver or kidney cancer. V is TRBV7-6 and J is TRBJ2-7; D unclear. This material consisted of CD4+ or CD8+ T cells sorted from blood, taken in a trial of the OX40 agonist ivuxolimab. The CDR3 nucleotides read TGTGCCAGCAGCTCCGGACGAGAGCAGTACTTC. Translated: CASSSGREQYF.